The clone carrying this TCR beta chain turned up a few times. TCRdb reanalysed the 5' RACE reads using MiXCR and keeps one entry per CDR3 protein. The sample carries 200,000 to 250,000 distinct CDR3 sequences, approximately 10% recorded once. This entry belongs to a study of T-cell memory formation after mild COVID-19. Overall study: Most TCR clusters belonged to a single donor.

This CDR3 is built from 11 residues. From germline, CDR1 is SEHNR and CDR2 FQNEAQ (reference sequence). With 5 bases removed from V and 5 bases from J, the gap between germline ends came to 6 bases. The sequenced material came from PBMCs or a T cell subset sorted from them (not recorded which). The clonotype originates from a man between 18 and 29 years old who had mild COVID-19 (a few samples of this study predate the infection). Cell type and time point are not known. The rearrangement links TRBV7-9 to TRBJ2-5; D not resolved. The CDR3 is CASSTTETQYF. CDR3 sequence (DNA): TGTGCCAGCAGCACCACGGAGACCCAGTACTTC.